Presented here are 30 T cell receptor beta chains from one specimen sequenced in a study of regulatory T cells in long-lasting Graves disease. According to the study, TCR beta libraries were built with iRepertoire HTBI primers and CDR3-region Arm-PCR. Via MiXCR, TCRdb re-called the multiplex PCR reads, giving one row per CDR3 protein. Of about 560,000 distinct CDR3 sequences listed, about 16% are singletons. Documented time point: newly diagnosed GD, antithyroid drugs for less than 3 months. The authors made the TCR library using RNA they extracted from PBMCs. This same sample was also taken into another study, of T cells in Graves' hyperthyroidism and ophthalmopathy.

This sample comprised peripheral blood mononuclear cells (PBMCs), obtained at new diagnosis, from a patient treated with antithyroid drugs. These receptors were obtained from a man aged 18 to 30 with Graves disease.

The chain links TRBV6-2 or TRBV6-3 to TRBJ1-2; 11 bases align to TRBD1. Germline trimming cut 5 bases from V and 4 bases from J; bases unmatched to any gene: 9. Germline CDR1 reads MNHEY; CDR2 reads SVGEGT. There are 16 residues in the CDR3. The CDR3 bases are TGTGCCAGCAGTCCCTACCGGGACAGGGGGATCTATGGCTACACCTTC. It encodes CASSPYRDRGIYGYTF.

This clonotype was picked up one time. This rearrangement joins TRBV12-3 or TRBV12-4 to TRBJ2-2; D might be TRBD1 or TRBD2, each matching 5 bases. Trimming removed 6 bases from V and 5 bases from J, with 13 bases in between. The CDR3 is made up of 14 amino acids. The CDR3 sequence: CASSPTGRTGELFF. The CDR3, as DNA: TGTGCCAGCAGCCCCACGGGACGGACCGGGGAGCTGTTTTTT.

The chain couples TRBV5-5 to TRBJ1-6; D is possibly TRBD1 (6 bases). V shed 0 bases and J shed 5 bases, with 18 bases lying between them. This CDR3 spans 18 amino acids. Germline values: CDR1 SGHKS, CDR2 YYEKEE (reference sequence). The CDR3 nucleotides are TGTGCCAGCAGCTTGGCCTGGTCAGGGGTTCAGGATAATTCACCCCTCCACTTT. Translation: CASSLAWSGVQDNSPLHF.

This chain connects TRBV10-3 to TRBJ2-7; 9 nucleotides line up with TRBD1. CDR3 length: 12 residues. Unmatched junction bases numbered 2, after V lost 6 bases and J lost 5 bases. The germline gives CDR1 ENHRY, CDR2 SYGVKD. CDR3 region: CAIRQGADEQYF. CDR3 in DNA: TGTGCCATCAGACAGGGGGCGGACGAGCAGTACTTC.

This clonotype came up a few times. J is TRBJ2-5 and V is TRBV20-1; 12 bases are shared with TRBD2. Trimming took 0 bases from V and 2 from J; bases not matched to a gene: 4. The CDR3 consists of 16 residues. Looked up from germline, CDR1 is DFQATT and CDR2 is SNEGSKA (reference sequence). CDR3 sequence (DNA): TGCAGTGCTAGAGATTGGACTAGCGGGGCTCAAGAGACCCAGTACTTC. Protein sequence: CSARDWTSGAQETQYF.

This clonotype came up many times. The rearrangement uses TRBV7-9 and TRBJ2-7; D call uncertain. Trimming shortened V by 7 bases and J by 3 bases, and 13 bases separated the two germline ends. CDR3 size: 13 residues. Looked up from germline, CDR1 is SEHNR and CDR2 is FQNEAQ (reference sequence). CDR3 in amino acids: CASTSPTDYEQYF. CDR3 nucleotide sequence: TGTGCCAGCACCTCCCCGACGGACTACGAGCAGTACTTC.

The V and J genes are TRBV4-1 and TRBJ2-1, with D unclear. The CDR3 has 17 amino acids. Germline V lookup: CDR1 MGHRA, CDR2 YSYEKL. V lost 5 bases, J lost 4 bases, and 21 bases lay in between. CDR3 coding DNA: TGCGCCAGCAGCTTACCAACTTTTGGACGGATGTACAATGAGCAGTTCTTC. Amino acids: CASSLPTFGRMYNEQFF.

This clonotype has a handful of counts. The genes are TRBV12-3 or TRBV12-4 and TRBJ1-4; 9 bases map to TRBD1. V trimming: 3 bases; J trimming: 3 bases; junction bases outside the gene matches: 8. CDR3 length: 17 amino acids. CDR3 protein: CASSFTQGAGANEKLFF. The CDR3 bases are TGTGCCAGCAGTTTCACACAGGGGGCAGGGGCTAATGAAAAACTGTTTTTT.

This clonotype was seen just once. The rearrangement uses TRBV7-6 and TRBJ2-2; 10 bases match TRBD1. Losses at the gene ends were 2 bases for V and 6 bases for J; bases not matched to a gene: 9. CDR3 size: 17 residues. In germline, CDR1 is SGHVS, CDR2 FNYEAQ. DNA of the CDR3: TGTGCCAGCAGCTTACGACAGGGGGCGCGAGGACCCGGGGAGCTGTTTTTT. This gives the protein CASSLRQGARGPGELFF.

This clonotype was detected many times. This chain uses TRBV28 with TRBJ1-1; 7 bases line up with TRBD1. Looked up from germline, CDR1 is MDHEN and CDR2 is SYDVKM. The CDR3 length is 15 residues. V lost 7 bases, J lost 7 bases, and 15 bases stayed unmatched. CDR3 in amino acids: CASNDFRDSNFEAFF. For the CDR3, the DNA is TGTGCCAGCAATGATTTCCGGGACAGTAATTTTGAAGCTTTCTTT.

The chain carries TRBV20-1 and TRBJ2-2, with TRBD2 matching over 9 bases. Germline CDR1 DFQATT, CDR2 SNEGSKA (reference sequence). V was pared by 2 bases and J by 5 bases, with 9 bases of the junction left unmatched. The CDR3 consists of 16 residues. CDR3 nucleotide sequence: TGCAGTGCTAGACCCCGAATAGCGGGAGCTACCGGGGAGCTGTTTTTT. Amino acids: CSARPRIAGATGELFF.

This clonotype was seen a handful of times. Written as DNA, the CDR3 is TGCGCCAGCAGCCAAACAATAGTGGCGGGGGGAAACTCCTACAATGAGCAGTTCTTC. Its protein is CASSQTIVAGGNSYNEQFF. The chain is built from TRBV4-1 and TRBJ2-1, with 8 bases fitting TRBD2. Germline loops: CDR1 MGHRA, CDR2 YSYEKL. Trimming took 2 bases from V and 0 from J; bases not matched to a gene: 12. This CDR3 spans 19 amino acids.

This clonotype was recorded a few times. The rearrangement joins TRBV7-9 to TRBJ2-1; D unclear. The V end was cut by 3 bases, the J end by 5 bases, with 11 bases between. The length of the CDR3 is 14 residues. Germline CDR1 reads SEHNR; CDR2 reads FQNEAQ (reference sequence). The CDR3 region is CASSFNGYHNEQFF. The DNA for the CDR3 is TGTGCCAGCAGCTTTAATGGTTATCACAATGAGCAGTTCTTC.

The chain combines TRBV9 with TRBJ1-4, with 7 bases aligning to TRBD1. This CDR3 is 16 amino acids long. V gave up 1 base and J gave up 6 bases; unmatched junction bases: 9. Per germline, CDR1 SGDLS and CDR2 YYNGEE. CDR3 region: CASSVSPTGSDEKLFF. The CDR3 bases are TGTGCCAGCAGCGTAAGCCCGACAGGGTCGGATGAAAAACTGTTTTTT.

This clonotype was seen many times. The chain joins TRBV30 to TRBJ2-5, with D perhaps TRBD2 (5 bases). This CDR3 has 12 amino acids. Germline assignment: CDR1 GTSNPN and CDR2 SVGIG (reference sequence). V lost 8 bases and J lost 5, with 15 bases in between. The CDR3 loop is CAQNPPGETQYF. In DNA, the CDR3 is TGTGCCCAAAACCCCCCGGGGGAGACCCAGTACTTC.

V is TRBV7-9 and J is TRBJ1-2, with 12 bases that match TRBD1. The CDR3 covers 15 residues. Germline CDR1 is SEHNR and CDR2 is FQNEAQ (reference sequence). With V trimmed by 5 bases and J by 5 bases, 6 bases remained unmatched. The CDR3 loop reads CASSRGDRGLYGYTF. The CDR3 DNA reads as TGTGCCAGCAGCCGAGGGGACAGGGGGCTTTATGGCTACACCTTC.

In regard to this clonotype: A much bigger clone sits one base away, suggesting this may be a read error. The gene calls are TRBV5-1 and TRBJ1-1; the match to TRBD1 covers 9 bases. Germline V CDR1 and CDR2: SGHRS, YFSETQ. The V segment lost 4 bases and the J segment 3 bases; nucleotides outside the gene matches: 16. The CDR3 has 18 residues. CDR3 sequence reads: CASSLTNWWDREDTEAFF. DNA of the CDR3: TGCGCCAGCAGCCTTACCAATTGGTGGGACAGGGAGGACACTGAAGCTTTCTTT.

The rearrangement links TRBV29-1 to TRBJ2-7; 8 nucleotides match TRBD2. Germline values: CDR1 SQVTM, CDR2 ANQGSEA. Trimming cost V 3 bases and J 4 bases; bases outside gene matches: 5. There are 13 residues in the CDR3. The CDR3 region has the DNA TGCAGCGTTGATAGCGGGAACGATTACGAGCAGTACTTC. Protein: CSVDSGNDYEQYF.

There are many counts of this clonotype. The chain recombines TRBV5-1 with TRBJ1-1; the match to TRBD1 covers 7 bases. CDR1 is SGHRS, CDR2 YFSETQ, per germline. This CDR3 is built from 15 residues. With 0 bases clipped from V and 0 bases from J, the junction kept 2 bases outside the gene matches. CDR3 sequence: CASSLEGQLNTEAFF. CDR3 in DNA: TGCGCCAGCAGCTTGGAGGGACAGCTGAACACTGAAGCTTTCTTT.

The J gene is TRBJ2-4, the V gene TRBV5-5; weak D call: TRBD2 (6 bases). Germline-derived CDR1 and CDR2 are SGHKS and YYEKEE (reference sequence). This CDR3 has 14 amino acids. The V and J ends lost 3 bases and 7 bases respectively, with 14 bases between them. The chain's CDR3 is CASSSTAGGNIQYF. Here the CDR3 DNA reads TGTGCCAGCAGCTCGACCGCAGGAGGGAACATTCAGTACTTC.

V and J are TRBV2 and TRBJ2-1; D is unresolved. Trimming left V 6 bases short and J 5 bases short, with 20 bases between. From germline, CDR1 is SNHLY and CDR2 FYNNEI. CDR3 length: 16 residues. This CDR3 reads CASRATGSGYNNEQFF. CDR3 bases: TGTGCCAGCAGAGCGACTGGGTCGGGTTATAACAATGAGCAGTTCTTC.

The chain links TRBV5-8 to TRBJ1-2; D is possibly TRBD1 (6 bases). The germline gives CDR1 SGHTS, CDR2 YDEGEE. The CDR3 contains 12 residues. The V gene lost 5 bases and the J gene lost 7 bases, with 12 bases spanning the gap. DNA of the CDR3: TGTGCCAGCAGATTTGGGGGCACTGGCTACACCTTC. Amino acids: CASRFGGTGYTF.

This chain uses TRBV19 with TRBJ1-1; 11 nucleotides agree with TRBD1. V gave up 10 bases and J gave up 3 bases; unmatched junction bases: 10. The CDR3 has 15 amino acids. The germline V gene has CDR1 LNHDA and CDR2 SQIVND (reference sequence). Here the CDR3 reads CATPDRGREHTEAFF. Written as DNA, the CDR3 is TGTGCCACCCCGGACAGGGGGCGAGAGCACACTGAAGCTTTCTTT.

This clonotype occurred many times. CDR3 DNA: TGTGCCATTTCCGATGGCCTCGGGGGGATGAACACTGAAGCTTTCTTT. Encoded protein: CAISDGLGGMNTEAFF. The V gene is TRBV28, the J gene TRBJ1-1; D possibly corresponds to TRBD1 (5 bases). The CDR3 extends over 16 amino acids. Deletions cut 10 bases from V and 0 bases from J, with 21 bases between. CDR1 is MDHEN, CDR2 SYDVKM, per germline.

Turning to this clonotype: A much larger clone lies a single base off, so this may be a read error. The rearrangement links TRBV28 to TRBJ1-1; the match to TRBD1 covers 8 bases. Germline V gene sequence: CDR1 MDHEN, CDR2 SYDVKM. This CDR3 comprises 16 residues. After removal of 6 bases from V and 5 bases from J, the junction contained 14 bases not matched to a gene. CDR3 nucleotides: TGTGCCAGCAGCCAGTGTCAGGGGGCGGGGAGGACTGAAGCTTTCTTT. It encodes CASSQCQGAGRTEAFF.

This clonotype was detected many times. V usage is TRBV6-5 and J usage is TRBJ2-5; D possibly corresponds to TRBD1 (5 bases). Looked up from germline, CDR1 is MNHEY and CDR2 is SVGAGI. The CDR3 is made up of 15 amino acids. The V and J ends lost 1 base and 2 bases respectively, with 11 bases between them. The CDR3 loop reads CASSYFLQGQETQYF. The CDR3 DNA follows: TGTGCCAGCAGTTACTTCCTCCAGGGACAAGAGACCCAGTACTTC.

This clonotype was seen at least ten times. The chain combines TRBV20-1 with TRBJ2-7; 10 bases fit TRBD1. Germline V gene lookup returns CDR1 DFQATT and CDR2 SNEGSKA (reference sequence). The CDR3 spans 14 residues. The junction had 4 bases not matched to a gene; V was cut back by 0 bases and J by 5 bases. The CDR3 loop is CSARDGTGVDEQYF. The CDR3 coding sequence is TGCAGTGCTAGAGATGGGACAGGGGTCGACGAGCAGTACTTC.

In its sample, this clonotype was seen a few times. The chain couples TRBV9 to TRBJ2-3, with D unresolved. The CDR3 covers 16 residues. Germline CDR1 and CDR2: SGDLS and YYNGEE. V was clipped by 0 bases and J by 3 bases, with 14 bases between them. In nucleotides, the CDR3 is TGTGCCAGCAGCGTAGATGCCAGCGAGATTACAGATACGCAGTATTTT. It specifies CASSVDASEITDTQYF.

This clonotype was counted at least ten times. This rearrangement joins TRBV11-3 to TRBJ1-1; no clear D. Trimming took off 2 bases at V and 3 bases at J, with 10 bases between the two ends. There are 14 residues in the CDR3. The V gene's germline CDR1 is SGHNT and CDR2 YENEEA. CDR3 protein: CASSLQGLDTEAFF. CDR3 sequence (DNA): TGTGCCAGCAGCTTACAAGGGTTGGACACTGAAGCTTTCTTT.

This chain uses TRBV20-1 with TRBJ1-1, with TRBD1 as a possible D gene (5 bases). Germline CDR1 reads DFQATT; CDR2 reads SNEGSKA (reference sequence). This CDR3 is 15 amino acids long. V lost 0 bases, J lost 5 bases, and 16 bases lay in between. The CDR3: CSAREHFGGGTEAFF. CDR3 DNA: TGCAGTGCTAGAGAGCACTTCGGGGGGGGGACTGAAGCTTTCTTT.